This T cell receptor beta chain appears in the sequencing data of a study of CD8+ T cells in alopecia areata. Trimming removed 7 bases at V and 7 bases at J, with 13 bases between. The CDR3 runs to 12 residues. Germline V CDR1 and CDR2: GTSNPN, SVGIG (reference sequence). Extraction of RNA preceded its reverse transcription into cDNA, which served as the sequencing template. TCRdb's table, derived via immunoSEQ multiplex PCR, lists solely in-frame clones and lacks some. The sample yields roughly 250,000 clones, about 68% seen once. This TCR was recovered from a human donor with alopecia areata. This specimen was CD4+ T cells sorted from blood, taken at week 0. J is TRBJ1-4 and V is TRBV30; no reliable D call. The CDR3 DNA follows: TGTGCCTACGGGATTACTTCTGAAAAACTGTTTTTT. The encoded protein is CAYGITSEKLFF. The whole variable domain, remainder taken from reference TRBV30 and TRBJ1-4, is SQTIHQWPATLVQPVGSPLSLECTVEGTSNPNLYWYRQAAGRGLQLLFYSVGIGQISSEVPQNLSASRPQDRQFILSSKKLLLSDSGFYLCAYGITSEKLFFGSGTQLSVL.